This T cell receptor (beta chain) was documented in a study of shared clonotypes between healthy human individuals. Clones were read by immunoSEQ multiplex PCR, and TCRdb kept only the in-frame ones, dropping some. The sample holds nearly 750,000 clones, about two thirds seen once. The V and J ends lost 1 base and 5 bases respectively, with 5 bases between them. Germline assignment: CDR1 MDHEN and CDR2 SYDVKM. The CDR3 sequence is 12 residues long. V usage is TRBV28 and J usage is TRBJ1-2; no clear D. The sequenced sample was memory CD4+ T cells sorted from blood. The subset: CD45RA-negative fraction. The receptor was derived from a woman aged 25 to 45 in good health. CDR3 sequence: CASSLSWYGYTF. The CDR3 nucleotides are TGTGCCAGCAGTTTATCGTGGTATGGCTACACCTTC.